This entry features one TCR beta chain sequence. Its antigen remains unidentified. The source of the sample is a study of siplizumab effects on memory and regulatory T cells. Findings of the study overall: The study found naive T cells seemingly more diverse than memory cells and seemingly major alloresponse contributors.

Assays were performed on 9.7 x 10^4 or so TCR templates per sample. Some clones are missing from TCRdb's copy, which holds only in-frame ones; the method was immunoSEQ multiplex PCR. The sample holds fewer than 120,000 clones, around nine tenths seen once. Germline V gene sequence: CDR1 MNHNS, CDR2 SASEGT. CDR3 size: 15 residues. The germline V and J ends were trimmed by 2 bases and 3 bases, with 11 bases remaining between them. The receptor was derived from a human donor in good health. The rearrangement joins TRBV6-1 to TRBJ2-1; tentative D call: TRBD2 (6 bases). The sequenced sample consisted of CD4+ T cells sorted from blood. The CDR3 is CASSEMLGSYNEQFF. The DNA of the CDR3 is TGTGCCAGCAGTGAAATGCTCGGGAGCTACAATGAGCAGTTCTTC.